One T cell receptor (beta chain) is described in this entry. This clone was counted a few times. Its target antigen remains unknown. Qualities for individual bases were not recorded, and no much larger clone is one base off. This record belongs to a study of Tregs in tolerant kidney transplant recipients (dated by TCRdb to between 2017 and 2020). The study in broad terms: Additional Treg samples were obtained by sorting recipient CD4+CD25+CD127- cells from a roughly 3-day mixed lymphocyte reaction with belatacept, in some cases after a subsequent approximately five-day donor restimulation. Antibodies distinguished recipient from donor cells when sorting primary belatacept mixed lymphocyte reaction cultures. The study applied TCRbeta sequencing to find donor-specific regulatory T cells before combined kidney and bone marrow transplantation and then followed those same cells after transplant. Several methods of expanding Tregs specific for an allogeneic donor were compared by TCRbeta repertoire sequencing in 3 healthy controls. Summary of the overall study and its limitations: The most biologically relevant and donor-specific TCRbeta repertoire appeared to be identified by expanding Tregs with activated donor B cells. Biological reproducibility was not directly addressed, though technical replication error appeared minimal. The study was limited by small patient numbers, and the findings need validation in larger populations and under other immunosuppression protocols.

V loses 4 bases, J loses 2 bases, and the germline ends lie 10 bases apart. In the germline V gene, CDR1 corresponds to SGHDT and CDR2 to YYEEEE. From the cysteine up to the phenylalanine, the CDR3 has a length of 13 residues. The sequence is cut down to CDR3 DNA, 39 bases in frame from base 1. Healthy control blood came either as purchased buffy coats or from healthy volunteers. Healthy control blood was processed to PBMCs with a Ficoll density gradient and then cryopreserved, whereas patient PBMCs were collected both before and after transplant. For TCRbeta CDR3 sequencing, genomic DNA was extracted from sorted cells using the QIAGEN DNeasy Blood and Tissue Kit. High-throughput TCRbeta CDR3 sequencing was carried out commercially through immunoSEQ, with PCR amplification with bias correction and internal controls included. On the study's bioinformatics: Unique productive TCRbeta sequences were defined by CDR3 nucleotide sequence where primers matched, and otherwise by CDR3 amino acid sequence together with Vbeta and Jbeta genes. Donor-reactive sequences were defined as at least 5-fold expanded in CFSE-low cells versus unstimulated cells, with frequency of at least 0.01% in CFSE-low cells. Jensen-Shannon divergence, calculated on the top 100 TCRbeta sequences ranked by frequency, was used to quantify repertoire divergence. For samples with multiple sequencing runs, sorting error was corrected separately for each run before the runs were pooled. TCRdb holds this immuneACCESS table with in-frame rearrangements only. Some clones are missing; in checked studies, unresolved V genes explain under half, and the rest has no known cause. The D gene and trimming were derived from the DNA, and the V and J assignments and clone size from that table. This sample comprises 15,000 to 20,000 clones, approximately 61% of them detected only once. Around 3.5% of the sample comes from the top ten.

Sequenced sample: Tregs from blood cultured with allogeneic cells. The chain employs TRBV5-6 and TRBJ2-7, with TRBD1 perhaps the D gene, on 6 matching bases. The receptor's source is a human donor in good health. CDR3 loop: CASSATGTYEQYF. The DNA sequence is given as TGTGCCAGCAGCGCGACAGGCACCTACGAGCAGTACTTC. With all but the CDR3 taken from the reference TRBV5-6 and TRBJ2-7 genes, the full variable domain is: DAGVTQSPTHLIKTRGQQVTLRCSPKSGHDTVSWYQQALGQGPQFIFQYYEEEERQRGNFPDRFSGHQFPNYSSELNVNALLLGDSALYLCASSATGTYEQYFGPGTRLTVT.